One and the same sample provided the 22 T cell receptor beta chains below, sequenced in a study of control samples from healthy donors and cancer patients. TCRdb's copy holds only in-frame clones and misses some; the assay was immunoSEQ multiplex PCR. Of some 150,000 clones detected, roughly 89% appear once; the ten largest clones hold approximately 1.5%. Sequencing was performed on blood. The receptors originated from a woman in her 30s in good health.

The genes are TRBV3-1 (or the pseudogene TRBV3-2) and TRBJ1-1; D unresolved. Trimming stripped 3 bases from V and 2 bases from J, with 7 bases between. The germline V gene encodes CDR1 LGHDT and CDR2 YNNKEL (reference sequence). CDR3 size: 13 residues. CDR3 coding DNA: TGTGCCAGCAGCCAGGGAATCAACACTGAAGCTTTCTTT. Encoded protein: CASSQGINTEAFF.

This clone appeared once. This chain uses TRBV7-2 with TRBJ2-7; D is possibly TRBD2 (6 bases). From germline, CDR1 is SGHTA and CDR2 FQGNSA. V gave up 3 bases and J gave up 3 bases, with 15 bases separating them. The CDR3 is made up of 15 amino acids. CDR3 region: CASSLGGTRSYEQYF. CDR3 nucleotide sequence: TGTGCCAGCAGCTTGGGGGGAACTAGGAGCTACGAGCAGTACTTC.

This clone was counted once. In the same sample, other DNA sequences code for this CDR3. This chain connects TRBV6-4 to TRBJ1-1, with no clear D. CDR1 is MRHNA and CDR2 is SNTAGT in the germline V gene. The CDR3 is 13 residues long. The V gene lost 0 bases and the J gene lost 1 base, with 3 bases spanning the gap. CDR3 nucleotide sequence: TGTGCCAGCAGTGACTCCGAGAACACTGAAGCTTTCTTT. Protein product: CASSDSENTEAFF.

To note about this clone: The same CDR3 arises from other DNA sequences in this sample as well. The V and J genes are TRBV6-4 and TRBJ1-5; D gene ambiguous. From germline, CDR1 is MRHNA and CDR2 SNTAGT. V was cut by 3 bases and J by 0 bases, with 3 bases left in between. The CDR3 is 13 residues long. CDR3 coding DNA: TGTGCCAGCAGTGAGGGTAGCAATCAGCCCCAGCATTTT. It codes for CASSEGSNQPQHF.

The gene calls are TRBV7-3 and TRBJ2-4, with D unclear. The V and J ends lost 2 bases and 2 bases respectively, with 10 bases between them. This CDR3 spans 15 amino acids. Germline CDR1 is SGHTA and CDR2 is FQGTGA. The CDR3 DNA sequence: TGTGCCAGCAGCTTAGGGTGGGGAACCAAAAACATTCAGTACTTC. It specifies CASSLGWGTKNIQYF.

The chain couples TRBV18 to TRBJ2-7; the match to TRBD1 covers 10 bases. V lost 5 bases to trimming and J lost 6 bases; unmatched junction nucleotides: 4. The length of the CDR3 is 13 residues. From germline, CDR1 is KGHSH and CDR2 LQKENI. CDR3: CASSGQGEFEQYF. In DNA, the CDR3 is TGTGCCAGCTCAGGACAGGGGGAGTTCGAGCAGTACTTC.

J is TRBJ2-1 and V is TRBV7-2; TRBD2 matches 10 bases. The CDR3 is 15 residues long. CDR1 is SGHTA, CDR2 FQGNSA, per germline. The junction had 4 bases not matched to a gene; V was cut back by 2 bases and J by 6 bases. The CDR3: CASSLFLAGANEQFF. The CDR3 bases are TGTGCCAGCAGCTTATTTCTAGCGGGAGCCAATGAGCAGTTCTTC.

This clone was recorded a few times. The chain has TRBV12-3 or TRBV12-4 and TRBJ1-2; 7 bases match TRBD1. The J segment lost 5 bases and the V segment lost 5 bases, leaving 5 bases of the junction unmatched. The CDR3 sequence is 13 residues long. CDR3 in amino acids: CASSPSTGYGYTF. The CDR3 region has the DNA TGTGCCAGCAGTCCCTCGACAGGGTATGGCTACACCTTC.

The gene calls are TRBV10-1 and TRBJ2-5, with D maybe TRBD1 (6 bases). V dropped 8 bases and J dropped 4 bases, with 17 bases sitting between them. The CDR3 sequence is 14 residues long. Germline assignment: CDR1 WNHNN and CDR2 SYGVQD (reference sequence). CDR3 in amino acids: CASALSGEGETQYF. CDR3 coding DNA: TGCGCCAGCGCACTTTCAGGGGAAGGAGAGACCCAGTACTTC.

The chain combines TRBV11-3 with TRBJ1-1, with a weak D call TRBD1 (5 bases). The V end lost 5 bases, the J end lost 1 base, and 14 bases lay between the germline ends. This CDR3 spans 15 amino acids. Per the germline V gene, CDR1 is SGHNT and CDR2 is YENEEA. The CDR3 loop is CASSRNRDRNTEAFF. The CDR3 coding sequence is TGTGCCAGCAGCAGGAACCGGGACCGGAACACTGAAGCTTTCTTT.

The rearrangement uses TRBV5-6 and TRBJ1-2, with 10 bases aligning to TRBD1. V trimming: 4 bases; J trimming: 2 bases; junction bases outside the gene matches: 2. The CDR3 has 14 residues. The germline CDR1 and CDR2 sequences are SGHDT and YYEEEE. The CDR3 DNA reads as TGTGCCAGCAGCCCGGGACAGGGGAACTATGGCTACACCTTC. Its protein is CASSPGQGNYGYTF.

This chain links TRBV6-5 with TRBJ1-2; 9 nucleotides agree with TRBD1. The CDR3 extends over 14 amino acids. Germline CDR1 and CDR2: MNHEY and SVGAGI. Losses at the gene ends were 2 bases for V and 4 bases for J; bases not matched to a gene: 2. DNA of the CDR3: TGTGCCAGCAGTTACCAGGGACAGGGCTATGGCTACACCTTC. Amino acids: CASSYQGQGYGYTF.

V gene TRBV5-1 combines with J gene TRBJ1-1; TRBD1 matches at 9 bases. Germline CDR1 reads SGHRS; CDR2 reads YFSETQ. The J segment lost 4 bases and the V segment lost 3 bases, leaving 4 bases of the junction unmatched. This CDR3 has 14 amino acids. For the CDR3, the DNA is TGCGCCAGCAGCTCCCCGGGACAGGGCACTGAAGCTTTCTTT. Its protein is CASSSPGQGTEAFF.

This rearrangement joins TRBV5-1 to TRBJ2-1, with D possibly being TRBD2 (6 bases). The CDR3 is made up of 15 amino acids. The germline V gene encodes CDR1 SGHRS and CDR2 YFSETQ. Trimming removed 4 bases from V and 0 bases from J, with 11 bases in between. The DNA for the CDR3 is TGCGCCAGCAGCCTAGCGAGCAGCTCCTACAATGAGCAGTTCTTC. It yields the protein CASSLASSSYNEQFF.

The V and J genes are TRBV7-9 and TRBJ1-1, with D possibly matching TRBD1 (6 bases). The CDR3 sequence is 16 residues long. V lost 1 base and J 0 bases, leaving 12 bases between the germline ends. The germline gives CDR1 SEHNR, CDR2 FQNEAQ (reference sequence). In nucleotides, the CDR3 is TGTGCCAGCAGCTTAGACTGGGGGCCGATGAACACTGAAGCTTTCTTT. Residues: CASSLDWGPMNTEAFF.

This clone is a singleton in its sample. The V call is TRBV7-9, the J call TRBJ2-7, with D tentatively TRBD1 (5 bases). The germline V gene has CDR1 SEHNR and CDR2 FQNEAQ (reference sequence). V was shortened by 2 bases and J by 6 bases, with 11 bases between the two germline ends. The CDR3 runs to 13 residues. In nucleotides, the CDR3 is TGTGCCAGCAGCTTATATCAGGGTCGCGAGCAGTACTTC. It yields the protein CASSLYQGREQYF.

This clone was seen only a few times. The V and J genes are TRBV5-5 and TRBJ2-7; 7 nucleotides match TRBD1. J lost 5 bases, V lost 4 bases, and 6 bases had no gene match. The CDR3 has 13 residues. Germline V gene sequence: CDR1 SGHKS, CDR2 YYEKEE (reference sequence). CDR3 bases: TGTGCCAGCAGCGAGTTAGGGGGCAACGAGCAGTACTTC. This codes for CASSELGGNEQYF. The variable domain in full, with the rest retrieved from reference TRBV5-5 and TRBJ2-7, is DAGVTQSPTHLIKTRGQQVTLRCSPISGHKSVSWYQQVLGQGPQFIFQYYEKEERGRGNFPDRFSARQFPNYSSELNVNALLLGDSALYLCASSELGGNEQYFGPGTRLTVT.

In regard to this clone: Other nucleotide sequences in the sample specify the same CDR3. The chain recombines TRBV11-2 with TRBJ2-5; 9 nucleotides align to TRBD1. Germline V gene data show CDR1 as SGHAT and CDR2 as FQNNGV. CDR3 length equals 13 residues. V lost 5 bases to trimming and J lost 5 bases; unmatched junction nucleotides: 3. The CDR3 sequence is CASSPDRGETQYF. The CDR3 bases are TGTGCCAGCAGCCCGGACAGGGGCGAGACCCAGTACTTC.

The V call is TRBV20-1, the J call TRBJ2-1; perhaps D is TRBD1 or TRBD2 (6 bases each). The length of the CDR3 is 14 residues. Germline assignment: CDR1 DFQATT and CDR2 SNEGSKA (reference sequence). Trimming shortened V by 3 bases and J by 0 bases, and 9 bases separated the two germline ends. The CDR3 nucleotides read TGCAGTGCTAGTAAGGGGGGCTCCTACAATGAGCAGTTCTTC. The encoded protein is CSASKGGSYNEQFF.

The J gene is TRBJ1-4, the V gene TRBV30, with D perhaps TRBD1 (5 bases). The CDR3 runs to 13 residues. Trimming shortened V by 0 bases and J by 10 bases, and 12 bases separated the two germline ends. CDR1 is GTSNPN, CDR2 SVGIG, per germline (reference sequence). The CDR3 nucleotides read TGTGCCTGGAGTGTACGTGGGGGGGGAAAACTGTTTTTT. It specifies CAWSVRGGGKLFF.

J is TRBJ2-3 and V is TRBV5-1; a weak D match, TRBD1 (6 bases). The germline CDR1 and CDR2 sequences are SGHRS and YFSETQ. The V and J ends lost 2 bases and 0 bases respectively, with 10 bases between them. The CDR3 covers 15 residues. The CDR3 is CASSFHRASTDTQYF. The CDR3 region has the DNA TGCGCCAGCAGCTTCCACAGGGCTAGCACAGATACGCAGTATTTT.

CDR3 sequence: CASSYSQGGYNEQFF. The CDR3 bases are TGTGCCAGCAGTTACTCGCAGGGAGGGTACAATGAGCAGTTCTTC. This chain joins TRBV6-5 and TRBJ2-1, with TRBD2 identical over 7 bases. V trimming: 0 bases; J trimming: 4 bases; junction bases outside the gene matches: 3. The CDR3 is 15 residues long. Looked up from germline, CDR1 is MNHEY and CDR2 is SVGAGI.